Each of the 27 T cell receptor beta chains below was sequenced from the same sample in a study of T cells in Graves' hyperthyroidism and ophthalmopathy. What was amplified from RNA transcripts were TCR beta CDR3 regions. Primed by the HTBI set, a first-round RT-PCR was run on the TCR CDR3. TCRdb re-derived calls from the multiplex PCR reads in MiXCR, one entry per CDR3 protein. The table includes hundreds of thousands of distinct CDR3 sequences, approximately 14% detected once. The sample comprised blood. The receptors shown here come from a woman aged 30 to 39 with Graves' hyperthyroidism.

V and J are TRBV30 and TRBJ1-4; D remains ambiguous. Germline V gene data show CDR1 as GTSNPN and CDR2 as SVGIG (reference sequence). With 4 bases removed from V and 8 bases from J, the gap between germline ends came to 8 bases. CDR3 size: 11 residues. The CDR3 sequence: CAWIPGEKLFF. Written as DNA, the CDR3 is TGTGCCTGGATACCGGGAGAAAAACTGTTTTTT.

This clonotype showed up just a few times. This sequence joins TRBV19 and TRBJ1-1, with a possible D match to TRBD1 (6 bases). This CDR3 contains 18 residues. Trimming took off 3 bases at V and 0 bases at J, with 20 bases between the two ends. CDR1 and CDR2 (germline): LNHDA, SQIVND (reference sequence). CDR3 region: CASSIRGGGGHLNTEAFF. The CDR3 DNA reads as TGTGCCAGTAGTATTCGGGGGGGGGGGGGACACCTGAACACTGAAGCTTTCTTT.

At least ten counts were recorded for this clonotype. This chain links TRBV5-1 with TRBJ2-7; 8 bases agree with TRBD2. J gave up 4 bases and V 4 bases, and 4 bases lay outside the gene matches. The CDR3 is made up of 13 amino acids. Germline assignment: CDR1 SGHRS and CDR2 YFSETQ. CDR3 nucleotides: TGCGCCAGCAGCGTAAGCGGGAGATACGAGCAGTACTTC. Translation: CASSVSGRYEQYF.

As for this clonotype: Germline and junction disagree at one end, which may indicate a read error. The CDR3 DNA reads as TGCAGCGCTAGCGTGGGCCCAGCGGACTCAGATACGCAGTATTTT. This codes for CSASVGPADSDTQYF. The chain uses TRBV20-1 and TRBJ2-3; D may be TRBD2 (6 bases). The length of the CDR3 is 15 residues. The V gene's germline CDR1 is DFQATT and CDR2 SNEGSKA (reference sequence).

About this clonotype: This is likely a read error, given that the CDR3 carries no conserved phenylalanine or tryptophan at its end. In nucleotides, the CDR3 is TGTGCCTGGAGTGTGGGGGGCTCTGGGGCCAACGTCCTGACTATC. Protein: CAWSVGGSGANVLTI. This chain links TRBV30 with TRBJ2-6, with a weak D call TRBD2 (6 bases). V was clipped by 0 bases and J by 0 bases, with 6 bases between them. Germline V gene lookup returns CDR1 GTSNPN and CDR2 SVGIG (reference sequence). This CDR3 spans 15 amino acids.

This clonotype was seen ten or more times. The rearrangement uses TRBV20-1 and TRBJ2-7; tentatively, D is TRBD1 (6 bases). Germline V gene lookup returns CDR1 DFQATT and CDR2 SNEGSKA (reference sequence). This CDR3 spans 14 amino acids. Trimming pared 3 bases from V and 1 base from J, leaving 13 bases between. The CDR3 spells CSASRPTGSYEQYF. The CDR3 coding sequence is TGCAGTGCTAGCAGACCAACAGGGTCCTACGAGCAGTACTTC.

The sample holds a few counts of this clonotype. This chain links TRBV16 with TRBJ1-1; D is undetermined. CDR1 is KGHSY and CDR2 is FQNENV in the germline V gene. V lost 4 bases and J lost 11, with 14 bases in between. The CDR3 runs to 12 residues. CDR3 coding DNA: TGTGCCAGCAGCCTCAAGACATCGTGGGCTTTCTTT. This codes for CASSLKTSWAFF.

The J gene is TRBJ2-4, the V gene TRBV6-1; D gene unclear. V dropped 3 bases and J dropped 8 bases, with 17 bases sitting between them. Germline CDR1 reads MNHNS; CDR2 reads SASEGT. The CDR3 is 15 residues long. The CDR3: CASSDGPFPGDIQYF. CDR3 nucleotides: TGTGCCAGCAGTGATGGGCCTTTCCCTGGGGACATTCAGTACTTC.

The rearrangement links TRBV6-6 to TRBJ1-5; 8 nucleotides line up with TRBD1. V lost 2 bases, J lost 7 bases, and 7 bases stayed unmatched. This CDR3 comprises 15 residues. From germline, CDR1 is MNHNY and CDR2 SVGAGI (reference sequence). CDR3 nucleotide sequence: TGTGCCAGCAGTTACAGGGACAGGCGACGCCAGCCCCAGCATTTT. It specifies CASSYRDRRRQPQHF.

This clonotype has at least ten counts. The chain carries TRBV12-3 or TRBV12-4 and TRBJ2-1, with 10 bases that match TRBD2. The CDR3 length is 14 residues. J lost 8 bases, V lost 7 bases, and 8 bases had no gene match. This CDR3 reads CASKWASGSDEQFF. DNA of the CDR3: TGTGCCAGCAAATGGGCTAGCGGGAGTGATGAGCAGTTCTTC.

The genes are TRBV4-2 and TRBJ1-1; a possible D gene is TRBD1 (5 bases). Trimming shortened V by 0 bases and J by 4 bases, and 12 bases separated the two germline ends. Germline assignment: CDR1 LGHNA and CDR2 YNFKEQ. The CDR3 has 15 amino acids. The CDR3 protein is CASSQERAGVTEAFF. The CDR3 coding sequence is TGTGCCAGCAGCCAAGAAAGGGCGGGGGTCACTGAAGCTTTCTTT.

This clonotype was detected many times. The rearrangement links TRBV4-1 to TRBJ2-5; D may be TRBD1 or TRBD2 (5 bases each). The germline CDR1 and CDR2 sequences are MGHRA and YSYEKL. The CDR3 is 14 amino acids. V was trimmed by 6 bases and J by 5 bases, leaving 16 bases between them. This CDR3 reads CASRGRDRGETQYF. In DNA, the CDR3 is TGCGCCAGCAGAGGACGGGATAGGGGTGAGACCCAGTACTTC.

This clonotype was observed many times. The genes are TRBV20-1 and TRBJ1-3; no firm D call. There are 14 residues in the CDR3. Germline V gene lookup returns CDR1 DFQATT and CDR2 SNEGSKA (reference sequence). The V end lost 0 bases, the J end lost 8 bases, and 14 bases lay between the germline ends. CDR3 nucleotides: TGCAGTGCTAGAGATCTTACGTCGGTCGACACCATATATTTT. This gives the protein CSARDLTSVDTIYF.

This clonotype was counted ten times or more. This rearrangement joins TRBV15 to TRBJ2-1; tentatively, D is TRBD1 (6 bases). V lost 1 base and J lost 9, with 13 bases in between. Germline loops: CDR1 LNHNV, CDR2 YYDKDF (reference sequence). The CDR3 runs to 14 residues. DNA of the CDR3: TGTGCCACCAGCAGAGTACACAGGGTGGTTGAGCAGTTCTTC. Its translation: CATSRVHRVVEQFF.

Ten or more counts support this clonotype. CDR3 sequence (DNA): TGTGCCAGCACAGACTACAATGAGCAGTTCTTC. This translates into CASTDYNEQFF. The genes are TRBV28 and TRBJ2-1; no firm D call. The CDR3 spans 11 residues. Germline assignment: CDR1 MDHEN and CDR2 SYDVKM. V was cut by 7 bases and J by 3 bases, with 4 bases left in between.

This clonotype was seen many times. The chain couples TRBV6-2 or TRBV6-3 to TRBJ2-7; TRBD2 agrees at 7 bases. Germline V gives CDR1 MNHEY, CDR2 SVGEGT. The V segment lost 5 bases and the J segment 2 bases; nucleotides outside the gene matches: 12. CDR3 length: 16 amino acids. CDR3 nucleotides: TGTGCCAGCAGTGGCTTTTCTAGCGGCTCTACCTACGAGCAGTACTTC. Its protein is CASSGFSSGSTYEQYF.

Only a few counts were recorded for this clonotype. The chain carries TRBV9 and TRBJ2-7; no firm D call. The CDR3 loop spans 13 amino acids. Trimming stripped 1 base from V and 3 bases from J, with 8 bases between. Germline loops: CDR1 SGDLS, CDR2 YYNGEE. CDR3 DNA: TGTGCCAGCAGCGTAATGGCGGACTACGAGCAGTACTTC. Its translation is CASSVMADYEQYF. Full variable domain (missing parts from reference TRBV9 and TRBJ2-7): DSGVTQTPKHLITATGQRVTLRCSPRSGDLSVYWYQQSLDQGLQFLIQYYNGEERAKGNILERFSAQQFPDLHSELNLSSLELGDSALYFCASSVMADYEQYFGPGTRLTVT.

Ten or more counts support this clonotype. The V and J genes are TRBV12-3 or TRBV12-4 and TRBJ1-2, with 7 bases that match TRBD1. There are 15 residues in the CDR3. V dropped 6 bases and J dropped 4; count of bases not matched to a gene: 11. DNA for the CDR3: TGTGCCAGCAGCGTGGGGGGACAGACATTCTATGGCTACACCTTC. This translates into CASSVGGQTFYGYTF.

The table lists this clonotype with a few counts. This sequence joins TRBV19 and TRBJ1-1; D call uncertain. CDR1 and CDR2 (germline): LNHDA, SQIVND (reference sequence). This CDR3 has 13 amino acids. Trimming took off 3 bases at V and 1 base at J, with 6 bases between the two ends. This CDR3 is CASSIVRNTEAFF. For the CDR3, the DNA is TGTGCCAGTAGTATCGTCCGGAACACTGAAGCTTTCTTT.

At least ten counts were recorded for this clonotype. This chain joins TRBV6-2 or TRBV6-3 and TRBJ1-1, with D tentatively TRBD1 (5 bases). CDR1 MNHEY and CDR2 SVGEGT come from the germline V gene. This CDR3 is built from 14 residues. V shed 3 bases and J shed 4 bases, with 12 bases lying between them. The CDR3 reads CASSYISGPTEAFF. In nucleotides, the CDR3 is TGTGCCAGCAGTTATATTTCAGGGCCCACTGAAGCTTTCTTT.

Ten or more counts support this clonotype. This CDR3 is CASSRAREGYTF. The CDR3 region has the DNA TGTGCCAGCAGTCGCGCCCGGGAAGGCTACACCTTC. The chain uses TRBV6-1 and TRBJ1-2; D unclear. CDR3 length equals 12 residues. The V gene lost 5 bases and the J gene lost 8 bases, with 12 bases spanning the gap. Germline V CDR1 and CDR2: MNHNS, SASEGT.

This clonotype was detected only a few times. The genes are TRBV29-1 and TRBJ1-2; D is ambiguous. Germline V CDR1 and CDR2: SQVTM, ANQGSEA. CDR3 length: 12 residues. Trimming stripped 3 bases from V and 4 bases from J, with 9 bases between. CDR3: CSVDTGSYGYTF. In nucleotides, the CDR3 is TGCAGCGTTGATACCGGGTCCTATGGCTACACCTTC.

V and J are TRBV18 and TRBJ2-1; D not resolved. From germline, CDR1 is KGHSH and CDR2 LQKENI. The CDR3 runs 15 residues. V was trimmed by 2 bases and J by 1 base, leaving 9 bases between them. CDR3 bases: TGTGCCAGCTCACCAAACCGCGGTTCCTACAATGAGCAGTTCTTC. The encoded protein is CASSPNRGSYNEQFF.

The chain recombines TRBV27 with TRBJ2-7; D may correspond to TRBD1 or TRBD2 (5 bases each). Per germline, CDR1 MNHEY and CDR2 SMNVEV (reference sequence). V lost 1 base, J lost 3 bases, and 10 bases lay in between. This CDR3 is 14 amino acids long. CDR3 DNA sequence: TGTGCCAGCAGTTTATGGGTGGGGGACTACGAGCAGTACTTC. Its translation: CASSLWVGDYEQYF.

This clonotype has at least ten counts. The V gene is TRBV27, the J gene TRBJ1-1; TRBD1 aligns across 10 bases. The CDR3 has 14 amino acids. Germline CDR1 reads MNHEY; CDR2 reads SMNVEV (reference sequence). The J segment lost 5 bases and the V segment lost 5 bases, leaving 5 bases of the junction unmatched. This CDR3 reads CASSLTGGATEAFF. The CDR3, as DNA: TGTGCCAGCAGTCTGACAGGGGGCGCGACTGAAGCTTTCTTT.

This clonotype was seen many times. The rearrangement links TRBV24-1 to TRBJ1-5, with no clear D. CDR1 and CDR2 from the germline V gene are KGHDR and SFDVKD. The CDR3 loop spans 12 amino acids. V lost 4 bases and J lost 3, with 3 bases in between. The CDR3 DNA is TGTGCCACCAGTGACATCAATCAGCCCCAGCATTTT. It codes for CATSDINQPQHF.

This clonotype was seen only a few times. This chain links TRBV14 with TRBJ2-2; D uncertain. Looked up from germline, CDR1 is SGHDN and CDR2 is FVKESK. The CDR3 has 16 residues. Trimming left V 2 bases short and J 0 bases short, with 10 bases between. CDR3 coding DNA: TGTGCCAGCAGCCAAACCCCCCAACCGAACACCGGGGAGCTGTTTTTT. Its translation is CASSQTPQPNTGELFF.